These T cell receptor beta chains were read from a single sample in a study of CD8 T cells in acute hepatitis C reinfection. Only in-frame clones appear in the TCRdb table, and some are missing; sequencing was by immunoSEQ multiplex PCR. Here the sample spans tens of thousands of clones, 80% to 90% being singletons. The sample comprised naive CD8+ T cells from PBMCs. The source of these receptors is a woman under 30 who spontaneously cleared hepatitis C infection. CDR3s include the opening cysteine and the closing phenylalanine or tryptophan. D genes are given only for firm matches. Rows give clone size only sometimes, using once, few, many, or a class for an expanded clone.

d_call clone_size j_call v_call cdr3_length cdr3_aa cdr3_nt
NA NA TRBJ2-1 TRBV7-6 15 CASSLDGTRWHEQFF TGTGCCAGCAGTTTAGACGGGACTCGGTGGCATGAGCAGTTCTTC
NA NA TRBJ2-2 TRBV6-5 15 CASSRTEPNTGELFF TGTGCCAGCAGTCGGACAGAACCGAACACCGGGGAGCTGTTTTTT
TRBD2 NA TRBJ2-7 TRBV11-2 16 CASSLVASGGPYEQYF TGTGCCAGCAGCTTAGTTGCTAGCGGGGGACCCTACGAGCAGTACTTC
NA NA TRBJ2-1 TRBV27 14 CASSLGSGPVEQFF TGTGCCAGCAGTTTGGGTTCGGGGCCGGTTGAGCAGTTCTTC
NA NA TRBJ2-1 TRBV11-1 15 CASSFTGTSLDEQFF TGTGCCAGCAGCTTCACTGGGACGAGTCTGGATGAGCAGTTCTTC
TRBD2 NA TRBJ2-1 TRBV30 18 CAWSDTAGGPLSYNEQFF TGTGCCTGGAGTGATACAGCGGGAGGGCCTCTCTCCTACAATGAGCAGTTCTTC
NA NA TRBJ2-5 TRBV5-1 14 CASSFHTGEETQYF TGCGCCAGCAGCTTTCACACAGGAGAAGAGACCCAGTACTTC
TRBD2 NA TRBJ2-5 TRBV11-2 15 CASTSPAGPQETQYF TGTGCCAGCACCTCCCCAGCGGGACCCCAAGAGACCCAGTACTTC
NA NA TRBJ2-3 TRBV14 16 CASSQLAGLSTDTQYF TGTGCCAGCAGCCAACTGGCGGGACTCAGCACAGATACGCAGTATTTT
TRBD1 NA TRBJ2-4 TRBV27 15 CASSLSRTGGYIQYF TGTGCCAGCAGCTTATCAAGGACAGGGGGGTACATTCAGTACTTC
NA NA TRBJ2-5 TRBV2 14 CASSEVGQEETQYF TGTGCCAGCAGTGAGGTTGGGCAAGAAGAGACCCAGTACTTC
TRBD1 NA TRBJ2-7 TRBV11-2 13 CASRWTGGYEQYF TGTGCCAGCAGATGGACAGGGGGCTACGAGCAGTACTTC
NA NA TRBJ2-5 TRBV27 15 CASSSHLGRVETQYF TGTGCCAGCAGTTCCCACCTCGGCAGGGTTGAGACCCAGTACTTC
NA NA TRBJ1-2 TRBV19 15 CASSIDLYGDYGYTF TGTGCCAGTAGTATAGATCTATACGGGGACTATGGCTACACCTTC
NA NA TRBJ2-3 TRBV13 11 CASSHTDTQYF TGTGCCAGCAGCCACACAGATACGCAGTATTTT
TRBD1 NA TRBJ2-3 TRBV6-5 15 CASIQGGPFMSTQYF TGTGCCAGCATCCAAGGGGGCCCCTTTATGAGCACGCAGTATTTT
TRBD1 NA TRBJ1-4 TRBV5-6 14 CASSLNRGSEKLFF TGTGCCAGCAGCTTGAACAGGGGCAGTGAAAAACTGTTTTTT
TRBD1 few TRBJ2-7 TRBV5-4 15 CASSSTGALRYEQYF TGTGCCAGCAGCTCAACAGGGGCCCTAAGGTACGAGCAGTACTTC
TRBD1 NA TRBJ1-2 TRBV4-1 15 CASSQPGQGGWGYTF TGCGCCAGCAGCCAACCGGGACAGGGGGGCTGGGGCTACACCTTC
NA few TRBJ1-2 TRBV6-1 14 CASSDVWDGYGYTF TGTGCCAGCAGTGATGTCTGGGACGGCTATGGCTACACCTTC